This T cell receptor (beta chain) appears in the sequencing data of a study of blood T cell repertoires in COVID-19. Looking at the study overall: Samples taken during acute and convalescent COVID-19 were collected in the United States, Italy and Spain. The analysed material was cDNA or gDNA that came from T cells, B-cell-depleted T cells, or PBMCs.

In the source study's methods: How many nucleated cells were present was estimated from reference gene primer amplification. Repertoires were generated with immunoSEQ multiplex PCR, while TCRdb's copy carries only in-frame clones and drops some. The DNA gave D and trimming, while V, J and clone size come from that table. This table has 210,000 or so clones, approximately 91% appearing once. Per the germline V gene, CDR1 is SNHLY and CDR2 is FYNNEI. Trimming cost V 4 bases and J 2 bases; bases outside gene matches: 7. The CDR3 extends over 16 amino acids. The clonotype comes from a man in his forties with acute or convalescent COVID-19. V gene TRBV2 combines with J gene TRBJ2-3, with 9 bases that match TRBD2. Material for sequencing was peripheral blood. The CDR3 sequence: CASSVGLAGYTDTQYF. Here the CDR3 DNA reads TGTGCCAGCAGTGTTGGGCTAGCGGGGTACACAGATACGCAGTATTTT.